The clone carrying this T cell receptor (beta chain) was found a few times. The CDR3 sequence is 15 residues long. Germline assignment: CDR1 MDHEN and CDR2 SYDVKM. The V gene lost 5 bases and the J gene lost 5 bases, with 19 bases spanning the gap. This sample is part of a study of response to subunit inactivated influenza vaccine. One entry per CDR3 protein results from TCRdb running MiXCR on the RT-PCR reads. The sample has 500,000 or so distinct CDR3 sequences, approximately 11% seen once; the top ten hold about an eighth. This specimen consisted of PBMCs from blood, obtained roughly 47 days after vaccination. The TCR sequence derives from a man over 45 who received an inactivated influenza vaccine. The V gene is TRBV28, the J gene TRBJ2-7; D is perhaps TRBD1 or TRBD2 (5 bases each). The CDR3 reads CASSRRGFGSDEQYF. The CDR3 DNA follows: TGTGCCAGCAGTAGACGGGGCTTTGGGTCCGACGAGCAGTACTTC.